A selection of T cell receptor beta chains follows, all from one sample in a study of T cells in Graves' hyperthyroidism and ophthalmopathy. In TCRdb, the multiplex PCR reads were re-called with MiXCR into one record per CDR3 protein. Of 450,000 to 600,000 distinct CDR3 sequences in the sample, 12% to 15% were seen once. The sequenced sample was blood. The receptor set was obtained from a woman aged 40 to 49 with Graves' hyperthyroidism. CDR3s include the opening cysteine and the closing phenylalanine or tryptophan. A D gene is named only where the DNA matches it firmly. Some rows have no size entry. The others give once, few or many, or a class for an expanded clone.

TRBJ2-5,NA,NA,TRBV7-3,16,TGTGCCAGCAGCTTATTCTCCGGGACCCCTGTCGAGACCCAGTACTTC,CASSLFSGTPVETQYF
TRBJ2-7,NA,many,TRBV20-1,13,TGCAGTGCTAGAGATCCAGCGTCCTACGAGCAGTACTTC,CSARDPASYEQYF
TRBJ2-6,NA,many,TRBV5-1,15,TGCGCCAGCAGCCCGGACGGATCTGGGGCCAACGTCCTGACTTTC,CASSPDGSGANVLTF
TRBJ2-2,NA,NA,TRBV28,15,TGTGCCAGCAGTTCCCAGCGGGTGAACACCGGGGAGCTGTTTTTT,CASSSQRVNTGELFF
TRBJ2-1,NA,many,TRBV5-1,13,TGCGCCAGCAGTCAAACGACAGAAAATGAGCAGTTCTTC,CASSQTTENEQFF
TRBJ2-3,NA,many,TRBV11-3,14,TGTGCCAGCAGCTTAGTGAAGGGCGTGGGTACGCAGTATTTT,CASSLVKGVGTQYF
TRBJ2-7,TRBD1,NA,TRBV6-1,14,TGTGCCAGCAGGACAGGGGGCCCCCCCTACGAGCAGTACTTC,CASRTGGPPYEQYF
TRBJ2-3,TRBD1,many,TRBV6-1,15,TGTGCCAGCAGCTCACAGGGGGCTTCCACAGATACGCAGTATTTT,CASSSQGASTDTQYF
TRBJ1-2,NA,NA,TRBV5-6,14,TGTGCCAGCAGCTTGATGAACGGGGACTATGGCTACACCTTC,CASSLMNGDYGYTF
TRBJ2-2,TRBD2,few,TRBV2,15,TGTGCCAGCACCGAGGGACTAGTCTCCACCGGGGAGCTGTTTTTT,CASTEGLVSTGELFF
TRBJ2-2,NA,many,TRBV7-3,14,TGTGCCAGCAGCTTAAACGCGGTGACCGGGGAGCTGTTTTTT,CASSLNAVTGELFF
TRBJ1-5,TRBD1,few,TRBV7-8,15,TGTGCCAGCAGCTTTGGGACAGTCCCCAATCAGCCCCAGCATTTT,CASSFGTVPNQPQHF
TRBJ2-1,NA,NA,TRBV20-1,14,TGCAGTGCTAGTCGGAGGCCCAGTGACAATGAGCAGTTCTTC,CSASRRPSDNEQFF
TRBJ2-7,TRBD1,many,TRBV6-1,13,TGTGCCAGCATGGGCAGGGGGTTCCACGAGCAGTACTTC,CASMGRGFHEQYF
TRBJ2-1,NA,many,TRBV2,15,TGTGCCAGCCGGGGGAGGTCAGATTCCTACAATGAGCAGTTCTTC,CASRGRSDSYNEQFF
TRBJ1-3,NA,NA,TRBV4-2,16,TGTGCCAGCAGCCAAAGGGTGGACAGACTGCCGGACACCATATATTTT,CASSQRVDRLPDTIYF
TRBJ2-7,TRBD2,many,TRBV5-1,15,TGCGCCAGCAGCGGCGGAACTAGCGGGATAGCCGAGCAGTACTTC,CASSGGTSGIAEQYF
TRBJ1-6,TRBD1,few,TRBV19,17,TGTGCCAGTAGTTTCAACGTCGGACAGGGGGATAATTCACCCCTCCACTTT,CASSFNVGQGDNSPLHF
TRBJ1-1,NA,many,TRBV5-1,14,TGCGCCAGCAGTCCTCAGATAAAAACAAGTGAAGCTTTCTTT,CASSPQIKTSEAFF
TRBJ2-5,NA,many,TRBV27,15,TGTGCCAGCAGTTTACTTATGGGCGGTGCGGAGACCCAGTACTTC,CASSLLMGGAETQYF
TRBJ2-3,NA,many,TRBV7-2,15,TGTGCCAGCAGCTTACCGAGCGGAACCACAGATACGCAGTATTTT,CASSLPSGTTDTQYF
TRBJ1-1,NA,many,TRBV7-9,13,TGTGCCAGCAGCTTAGAGATGAGGGCTGAAGCTTTCTTT,CASSLEMRAEAFF